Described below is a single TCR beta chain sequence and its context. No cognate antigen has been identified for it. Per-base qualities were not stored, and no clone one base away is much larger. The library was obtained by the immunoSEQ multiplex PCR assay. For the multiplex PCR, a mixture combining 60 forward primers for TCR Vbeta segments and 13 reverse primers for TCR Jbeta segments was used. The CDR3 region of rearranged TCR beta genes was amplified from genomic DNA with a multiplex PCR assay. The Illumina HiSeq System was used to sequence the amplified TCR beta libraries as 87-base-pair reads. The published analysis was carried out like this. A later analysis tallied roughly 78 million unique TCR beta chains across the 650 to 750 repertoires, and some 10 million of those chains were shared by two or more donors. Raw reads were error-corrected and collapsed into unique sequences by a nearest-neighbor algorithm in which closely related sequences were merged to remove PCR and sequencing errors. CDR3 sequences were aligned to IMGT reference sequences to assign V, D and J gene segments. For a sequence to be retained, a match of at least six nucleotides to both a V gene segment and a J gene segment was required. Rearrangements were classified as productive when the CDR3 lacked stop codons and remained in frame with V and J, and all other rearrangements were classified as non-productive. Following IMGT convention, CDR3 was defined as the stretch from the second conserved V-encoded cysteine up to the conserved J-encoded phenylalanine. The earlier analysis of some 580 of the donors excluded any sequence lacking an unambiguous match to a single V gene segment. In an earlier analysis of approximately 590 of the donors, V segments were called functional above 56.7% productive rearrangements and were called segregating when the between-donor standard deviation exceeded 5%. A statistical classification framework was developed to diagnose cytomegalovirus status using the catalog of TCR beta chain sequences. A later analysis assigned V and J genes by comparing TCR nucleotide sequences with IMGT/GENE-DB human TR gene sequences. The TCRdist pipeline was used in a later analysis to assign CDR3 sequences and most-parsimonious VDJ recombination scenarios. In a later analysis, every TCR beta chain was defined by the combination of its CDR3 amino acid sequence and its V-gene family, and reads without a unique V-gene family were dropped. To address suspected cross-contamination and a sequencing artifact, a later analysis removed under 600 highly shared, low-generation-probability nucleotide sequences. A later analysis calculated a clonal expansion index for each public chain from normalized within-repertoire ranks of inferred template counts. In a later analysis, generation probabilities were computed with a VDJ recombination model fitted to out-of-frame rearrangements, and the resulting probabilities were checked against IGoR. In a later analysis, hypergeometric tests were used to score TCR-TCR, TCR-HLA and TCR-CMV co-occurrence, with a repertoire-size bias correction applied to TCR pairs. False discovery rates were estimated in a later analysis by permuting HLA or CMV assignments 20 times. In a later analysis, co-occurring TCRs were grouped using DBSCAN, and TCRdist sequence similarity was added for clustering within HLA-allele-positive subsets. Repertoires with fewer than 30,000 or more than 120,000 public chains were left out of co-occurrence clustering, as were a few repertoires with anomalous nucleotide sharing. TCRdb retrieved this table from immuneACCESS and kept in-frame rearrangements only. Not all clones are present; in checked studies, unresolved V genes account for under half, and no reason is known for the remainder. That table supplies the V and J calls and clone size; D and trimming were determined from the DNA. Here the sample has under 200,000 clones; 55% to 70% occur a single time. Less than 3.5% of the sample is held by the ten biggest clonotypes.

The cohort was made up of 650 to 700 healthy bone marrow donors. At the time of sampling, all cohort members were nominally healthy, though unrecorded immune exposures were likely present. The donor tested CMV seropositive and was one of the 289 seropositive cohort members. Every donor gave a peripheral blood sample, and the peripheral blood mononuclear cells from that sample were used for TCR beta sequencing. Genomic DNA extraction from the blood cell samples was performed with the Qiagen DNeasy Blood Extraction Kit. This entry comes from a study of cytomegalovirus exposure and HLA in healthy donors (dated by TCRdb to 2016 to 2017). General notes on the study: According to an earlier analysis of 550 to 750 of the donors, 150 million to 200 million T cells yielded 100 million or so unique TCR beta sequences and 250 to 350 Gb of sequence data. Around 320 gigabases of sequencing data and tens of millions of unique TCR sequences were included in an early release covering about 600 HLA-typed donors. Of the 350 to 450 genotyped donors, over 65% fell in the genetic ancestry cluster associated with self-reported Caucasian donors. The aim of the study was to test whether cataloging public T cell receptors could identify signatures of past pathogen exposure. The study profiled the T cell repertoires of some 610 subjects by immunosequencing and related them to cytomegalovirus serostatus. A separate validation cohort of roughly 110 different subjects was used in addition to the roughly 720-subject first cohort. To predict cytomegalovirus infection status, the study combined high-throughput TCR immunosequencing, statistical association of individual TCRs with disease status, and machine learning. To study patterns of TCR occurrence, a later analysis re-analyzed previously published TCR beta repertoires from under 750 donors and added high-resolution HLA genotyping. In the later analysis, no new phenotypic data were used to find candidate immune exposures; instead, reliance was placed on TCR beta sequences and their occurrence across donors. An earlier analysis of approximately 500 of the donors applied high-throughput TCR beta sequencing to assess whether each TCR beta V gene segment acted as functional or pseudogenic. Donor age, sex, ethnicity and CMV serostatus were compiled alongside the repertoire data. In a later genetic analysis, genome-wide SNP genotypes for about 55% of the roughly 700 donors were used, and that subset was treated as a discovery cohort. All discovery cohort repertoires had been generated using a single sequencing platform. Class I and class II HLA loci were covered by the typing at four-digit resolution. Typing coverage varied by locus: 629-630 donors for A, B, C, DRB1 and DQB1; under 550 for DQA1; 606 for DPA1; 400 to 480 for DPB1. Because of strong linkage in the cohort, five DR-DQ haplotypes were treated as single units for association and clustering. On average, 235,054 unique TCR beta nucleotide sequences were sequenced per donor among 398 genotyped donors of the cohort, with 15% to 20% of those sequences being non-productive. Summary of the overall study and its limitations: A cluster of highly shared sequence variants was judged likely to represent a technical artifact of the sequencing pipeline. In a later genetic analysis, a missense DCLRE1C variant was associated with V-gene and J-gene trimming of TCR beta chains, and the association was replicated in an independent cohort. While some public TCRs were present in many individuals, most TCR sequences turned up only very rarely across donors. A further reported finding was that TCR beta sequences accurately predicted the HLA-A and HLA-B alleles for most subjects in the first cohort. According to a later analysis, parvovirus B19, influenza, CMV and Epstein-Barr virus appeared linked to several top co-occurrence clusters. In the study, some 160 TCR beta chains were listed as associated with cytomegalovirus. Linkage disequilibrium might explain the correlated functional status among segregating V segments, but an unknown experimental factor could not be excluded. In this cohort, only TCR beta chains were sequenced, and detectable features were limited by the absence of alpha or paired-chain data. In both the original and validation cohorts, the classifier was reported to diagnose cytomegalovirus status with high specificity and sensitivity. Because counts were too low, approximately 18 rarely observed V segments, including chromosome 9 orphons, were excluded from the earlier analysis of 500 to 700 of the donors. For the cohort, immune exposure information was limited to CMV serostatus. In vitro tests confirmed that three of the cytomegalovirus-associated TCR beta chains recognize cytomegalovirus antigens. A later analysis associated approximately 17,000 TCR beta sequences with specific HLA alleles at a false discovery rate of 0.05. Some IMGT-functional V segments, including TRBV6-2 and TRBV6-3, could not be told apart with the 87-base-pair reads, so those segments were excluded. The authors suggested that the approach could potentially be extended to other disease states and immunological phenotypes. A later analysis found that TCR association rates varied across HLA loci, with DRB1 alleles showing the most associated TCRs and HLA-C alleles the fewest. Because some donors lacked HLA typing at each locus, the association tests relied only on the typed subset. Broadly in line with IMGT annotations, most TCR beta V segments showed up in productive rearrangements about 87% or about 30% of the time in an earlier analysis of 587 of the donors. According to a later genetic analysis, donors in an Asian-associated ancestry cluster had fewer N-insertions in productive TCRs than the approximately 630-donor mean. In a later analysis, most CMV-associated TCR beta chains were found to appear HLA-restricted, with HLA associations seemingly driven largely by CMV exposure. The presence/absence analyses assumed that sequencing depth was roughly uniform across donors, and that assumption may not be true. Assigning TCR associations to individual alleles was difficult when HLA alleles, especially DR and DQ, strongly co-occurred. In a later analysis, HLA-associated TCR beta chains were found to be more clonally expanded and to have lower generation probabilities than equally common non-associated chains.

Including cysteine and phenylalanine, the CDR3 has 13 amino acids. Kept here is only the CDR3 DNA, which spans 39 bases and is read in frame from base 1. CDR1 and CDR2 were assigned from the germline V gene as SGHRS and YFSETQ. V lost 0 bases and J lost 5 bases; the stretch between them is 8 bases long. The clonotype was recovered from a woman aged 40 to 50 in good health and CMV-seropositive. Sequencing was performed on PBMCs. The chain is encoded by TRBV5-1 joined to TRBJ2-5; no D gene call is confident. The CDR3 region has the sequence CASSLAFGETQYF. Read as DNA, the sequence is TGCGCCAGCAGCTTGGCCTTCGGGGAGACCCAGTACTTC.